What follows are 27 T cell receptor beta chains derived from one specimen sequenced in a study of blood T cell repertoires in COVID-19 (dated by TCRdb to 2019 to 2021). Library method: the immunoSEQ multiplex PCR assay. Here the immuneACCESS table is served through TCRdb, limited to in-frame sequences with V and J called. Missing clones are a known gap in these copies; in checked studies unresolved V genes cover under half, and the rest lacks a known reason. The sample yields roughly 200,000 clones; more than 75% were counted once. The top ten clonotypes cover roughly 8.7% of the sample. The specimen was peripheral blood. The receptors were gathered from a woman in her forties or fifties with active or convalescent COVID-19.

The chain links TRBV30 to TRBJ1-5; possible D gene TRBD1, 5 bases. This CDR3 contains 15 residues. The V and J ends lost 5 bases and 4 bases respectively, with 18 bases between them. The germline V gene encodes CDR1 GTSNPN and CDR2 SVGIG (reference sequence). The CDR3 reads CAWSKGQNRNQPQHF. The CDR3 DNA sequence: TGTGCCTGGTCAAAGGGGCAGAATCGTAATCAGCCCCAGCATTTT.

The V gene is TRBV5-4, the J gene TRBJ1-5; no reliable D call. V gave up 4 bases and J gave up 8 bases, with 25 bases separating them. This CDR3 spans 17 amino acids. Looked up from germline, CDR1 is SGHNT and CDR2 is YYREEE (reference sequence). Here the CDR3 DNA reads TGTGCCAGCAGCCAATGGGAGAGGGCCGAAAGATCTGAGCCCCAGCATTTT. Its translation: CASSQWERAERSEPQHF.

V gene TRBV4-2 combines with J gene TRBJ2-1; TRBD2 aligns across 10 bases. The CDR3 contains 15 residues. Per the germline V gene, CDR1 is LGHNA and CDR2 is YNFKEQ. The junction had 4 bases not matched to a gene; V was cut back by 0 bases and J by 8 bases. CDR3 loop: CASSQDEGLAYEQFF. The CDR3 coding sequence is TGTGCCAGCAGCCAAGATGAGGGACTAGCGTATGAGCAGTTCTTC.

This chain joins TRBV24-1 and TRBJ1-2, with a possible D match to TRBD1 (5 bases). The CDR3 runs 14 residues. In germline, CDR1 is KGHDR, CDR2 SFDVKD. V was trimmed by 4 bases and J by 4 bases, leaving 12 bases between them. Written as DNA, the CDR3 is TGTGCCACCAGTGACCCAGGGAGGGGCTATGGCTACACCTTC. Translated, it gives CATSDPGRGYGYTF.

This clone was recorded only once. This chain connects TRBV7-3 to TRBJ1-2; D is possibly TRBD1 (5 bases). V was trimmed by 2 bases and J by 8 bases, leaving 18 bases between them. Germline V gives CDR1 SGHTA, CDR2 FQGTGA. The CDR3 sequence is 15 residues long. The CDR3 nucleotides read TGTGCCAGCAGCTTAGGGTCCAGGGATCAGGGCGGCTACACCTTC. Amino acid sequence: CASSLGSRDQGGYTF.

V usage is TRBV3-1 (or the pseudogene TRBV3-2) and J usage is TRBJ1-3; D is ambiguous. Germline lookup yields CDR1 LGHDT and CDR2 YNNKEL (reference sequence). Deletions cut 4 bases from V and 6 bases from J, with 13 bases between. The CDR3 length is 14 residues. The CDR3: CASSLAAEENTIYF. The CDR3 nucleotides read TGTGCCAGCAGCCTGGCAGCGGAGGAAAACACCATATATTTT.

This chain joins TRBV4-3 and TRBJ1-6; 8 nucleotides line up with TRBD1. CDR3 length: 15 amino acids. Trimming took 2 bases from V and 6 from J; bases not matched to a gene: 3. In germline, CDR1 is LGHNA, CDR2 YSLEER. CDR3 loop: CASSQPGQANSPLHF. The CDR3 bases are TGCGCCAGCAGCCAACCGGGACAGGCTAATTCACCCCTCCACTTT.

The chain uses TRBV6-5 and TRBJ1-5; 8 bases line up with TRBD1. After removal of 0 bases from V and 6 bases from J, the junction contained 7 bases not matched to a gene. This CDR3 has 16 residues. CDR1 MNHEY and CDR2 SVGAGI come from the germline V gene. The CDR3 is CASSYSAAGGSQPQHF. The CDR3 DNA reads as TGTGCCAGCAGTTACTCGGCGGCAGGGGGCAGTCAGCCCCAGCATTTT.

J is TRBJ1-6 and V is TRBV27, with no clear D. Germline V gives CDR1 MNHEY, CDR2 SMNVEV (reference sequence). The CDR3 length is 15 residues. V gave up 5 bases and J gave up 0 bases, with 8 bases separating them. The CDR3 region has the DNA TGTGCCAGCAGTGACTCGAGCTCCTATAATTCACCCCTCCACTTT. This codes for CASSDSSSYNSPLHF.

The CDR3 coding sequence is TGTGCCAGCAGCCCGACAGGGGGCTCCCCAACTAATGAAAAACTGTTTTTT. Translating it yields CASSPTGGSPTNEKLFF. The chain couples TRBV11-2 to TRBJ1-4; 10 bases are a match to TRBD1. With 5 bases clipped from V and 0 bases from J, the junction kept 6 bases outside the gene matches. The CDR3 is 17 residues long. The germline V gene has CDR1 SGHAT and CDR2 FQNNGV.

The chain couples TRBV7-2 to TRBJ2-3; possibly TRBD1 for D (6 bases). In germline, CDR1 is SGHTA, CDR2 FQGNSA. Trimming pared 6 bases from V and 9 bases from J, leaving 22 bases between. CDR3 length equals 15 residues. Written as DNA, the CDR3 is TGTGCCAGCAGAGAGGGGGAACAGGGTTCGAAGACGCAGTATTTT. Its translation: CASREGEQGSKTQYF. Variable domain in full (rest from reference TRBV7-2 and TRBJ2-3): GAGVSQSPSNKVTEKGKDVELRCDPISGHTALYWYRQSLGQGLEFLIYFQGNSAPDKSGLPSDRFSAERTGGSVSTLTIQRTQQEDSAVYLCASREGEQGSKTQYFGPGTRLTVL.

CDR3 bases: TGTGCCAGCAGCTTGTCCCGGGGGCAGCCCCAGCATTTT. Translating it yields CASSLSRGQPQHF. The chain is built from TRBV7-2 and TRBJ1-5; weak D call: TRBD1 (5 bases). This CDR3 is built from 13 residues. V gave up 3 bases and J gave up 7 bases, with 10 bases separating them. Germline-derived CDR1 and CDR2 are SGHTA and FQGNSA.

CDR3 protein: CASSPQRELWNEQFF. The CDR3, as DNA: TGTGCCAGCAGCCCACAGCGGGAGCTTTGGAATGAGCAGTTCTTC. This chain joins TRBV7-2 and TRBJ2-1; 8 bases are a match to TRBD2. The junction had 10 bases not matched to a gene; V was cut back by 5 bases and J by 7 bases. There are 15 residues in the CDR3. CDR1 and CDR2 (germline): SGHTA, FQGNSA. The whole variable domain, remainder taken from reference TRBV7-2 and TRBJ2-1, is GAGVSQSPSNKVTEKGKDVELRCDPISGHTALYWYRQSLGQGLEFLIYFQGNSAPDKSGLPSDRFSAERTGGSVSTLTIQRTQQEDSAVYLCASSPQRELWNEQFFGPGTRLTVL.

This rearrangement joins TRBV19 to TRBJ1-1; D is perhaps TRBD1 (5 bases). Germline V gives CDR1 LNHDA, CDR2 SQIVND (reference sequence). V lost 6 bases to trimming and J lost 1 base, with 9 bases between them. This CDR3 spans 13 amino acids. In DNA form, the CDR3 reads TGTGCCAGTAGCCAACAGGCGAACACTGAAGCTTTCTTT. Translation gives CASSQQANTEAFF.

The rearrangement links TRBV30 to TRBJ1-2; TRBD1 is a possible D gene (6 bases). The CDR3 extends over 15 amino acids. V was shortened by 1 base and J by 0 bases, with 12 bases between the two germline ends. The germline gives CDR1 GTSNPN, CDR2 SVGIG (reference sequence). CDR3 in amino acids: CAWSAGQIANYGYTF. CDR3 DNA: TGTGCCTGGAGTGCCGGACAGATTGCTAACTATGGCTACACCTTC.

The gene calls are TRBV6-2 or TRBV6-3 and TRBJ2-7; the match to TRBD1 covers 7 bases. The CDR3 extends over 13 amino acids. CDR1 is MNHEY and CDR2 is SVGEGT in the germline V gene. J lost 3 bases, V lost 6 bases, and 5 bases had no gene match. CDR3 residues: CASSLGGGYEQYF. DNA for the CDR3: TGTGCCAGCAGCCTAGGGGGCGGCTACGAGCAGTACTTC.

This sequence joins TRBV27 and TRBJ1-1; 7 nucleotides line up with TRBD1. The CDR3 spans 14 residues. Germline trimming cut 5 bases from V and 7 bases from J; bases unmatched to any gene: 10. Germline CDR1 MNHEY, CDR2 SMNVEV (reference sequence). The CDR3 coding sequence is TGTGCCAGCAGTCAGGGGGGTGTAAAGGGTGAAGCTTTCTTT. It codes for CASSQGGVKGEAFF.

The rearrangement joins TRBV2 to TRBJ2-5, with 13 bases that match TRBD2. V dropped 6 bases and J dropped 2; count of bases not matched to a gene: 9. Germline-derived CDR1 and CDR2 are SNHLY and FYNNEI. The CDR3 contains 17 residues. This CDR3 is CASREGGTSGEQETQYF. The DNA for the CDR3 is TGTGCCAGCAGAGAGGGAGGGACTAGCGGGGAACAAGAGACCCAGTACTTC.

The chain joins TRBV28 to TRBJ2-7, with 13 bases lining up with TRBD2. The trim removed 7 bases at V and 7 bases at J, leaving 10 bases unmatched. The CDR3 contains 15 residues. Germline V CDR1 and CDR2: MDHEN, SYDVKM. The CDR3 DNA follows: TGTGCCAGCACTCGCCCGGGACTAGCGGGAACAGAGCAGTACTTC. Residues: CASTRPGLAGTEQYF.

The V call is TRBV7-3, the J call TRBJ2-1; 15 bases are shared with TRBD2. Unmatched junction bases numbered 12, after V lost 5 bases and J lost 1 base. CDR1 and CDR2 from the germline V gene are SGHTA and FQGTGA. This CDR3 region has 20 residues. The CDR3 protein is CASSNGLAGGGHHSYNEQFF. The CDR3 coding sequence is TGTGCCAGCAGCAATGGACTAGCGGGAGGGGGGCACCATTCCTACAATGAGCAGTTCTTC.

For the CDR3, the DNA is TGTGCCTATGACAGGGTTGGGATGAACACTGAAGCTTTCTTT. This sequence encodes CAYDRVGMNTEAFF. The chain carries TRBV30 and TRBJ1-1, with TRBD1 identical over 7 bases. Germline V gene lookup returns CDR1 GTSNPN and CDR2 SVGIG (reference sequence). The CDR3 is made up of 14 amino acids. V shed 7 bases and J 0 bases; nucleotides not matched to a gene: 8.

The chain recombines TRBV19 with TRBJ1-2; no clear D gene. Trimming removed 9 bases from V and 4 bases from J, with 21 bases in between. This CDR3 has 15 residues. The germline gives CDR1 LNHDA, CDR2 SQIVND (reference sequence). The CDR3, as DNA: TGTGCCAGCCGAGACACTGCCTCAAACTTCTATGGCTACACCTTC. As protein: CASRDTASNFYGYTF.

Comment on this clone: The same CDR3 can be traced to other DNA sequences in this sample. This chain joins TRBV4-3 and TRBJ2-2; D may be TRBD1 (5 bases). CDR1 and CDR2 from the germline V gene are LGHNA and YSLEER. CDR3 size: 14 residues. The germline V and J ends were trimmed by 0 bases and 4 bases, with 6 bases remaining between them. DNA of the CDR3: TGCGCCAGCAGCCAAGATAGGGGCACCGGGGAGCTGTTTTTT. Protein sequence: CASSQDRGTGELFF.

The V and J genes are TRBV5-5 and TRBJ2-7; the D is unclear. CDR3 length: 12 residues. Trimming stripped 4 bases from V and 0 bases from J, with 5 bases between. CDR1 and CDR2 (germline): SGHKS, YYEKEE (reference sequence). CDR3 nucleotide sequence: TGTGCCAGCAGCCCCGTCTCCTACGAGCAGTACTTC. Encoded protein: CASSPVSYEQYF.

The V call is TRBV10-3, the J call TRBJ2-7; D may be TRBD2 (6 bases). V was pared by 0 bases and J by 0 bases, with 15 bases between. Per germline, CDR1 ENHRY and CDR2 SYGVKD. The CDR3 length is 17 residues. The CDR3 nucleotides are TGTGCCATCAGTGAGTCGGGGCGGGACCCAAGCTCCTACGAGCAGTACTTC. This sequence encodes CAISESGRDPSSYEQYF.

J is TRBJ1-1 and V is TRBV3-1 (or the pseudogene TRBV3-2); D unclear. The CDR3 runs 13 residues. Germline V gene lookup returns CDR1 LGHDT and CDR2 YNNKEL (reference sequence). V dropped 3 bases and J dropped 6 bases, with 11 bases sitting between them. The CDR3 loop is CASSQARFAEAFF. Here the CDR3 DNA reads TGTGCCAGCAGCCAGGCCAGATTTGCTGAAGCTTTCTTT.

The CDR3 sequence is CASSRDRVGSPLHF. The CDR3 DNA follows: TGTGCCAGCAGTCGCGACAGGGTAGGATCACCCCTCCACTTT. The chain combines TRBV3-1 (or the pseudogene TRBV3-2) with TRBJ1-6; 7 positions agree with TRBD1. The CDR3 has 14 amino acids. V lost 6 bases to trimming and J lost 10 bases; unmatched junction nucleotides: 9. Germline CDR1 and CDR2: LGHDT and YNNKEL (reference sequence).